A single sample is the source of the 13 T cell receptor beta chains below, sequenced in a study of T-cell memory formation after mild COVID-19. TCRdb ran MiXCR on the 5' RACE reads and lists one entry per CDR3 protein. The sample shows fewer than 400,000 distinct CDR3 sequences, roughly 15% of them seen only once. What was sequenced was PBMCs or a T cell subset sorted from them (not recorded which). Source of these receptors: a man in his late teens or twenties who had mild COVID-19 (a few samples of this study predate the infection). Cell type and time point are not known.

This clonotype was seen only a few times. The gene calls are TRBV20-1 and TRBJ2-3; 13 nucleotides align to TRBD2. CDR1 and CDR2 (germline): DFQATT, SNEGSKA (reference sequence). The CDR3 covers 18 residues. V was pared by 0 bases and J by 6 bases, with 12 bases of the junction left unmatched. The CDR3 region has the DNA TGCAGTGCTAGAGATGCCGGGACTAGCGGGGCACGGGAGGATACGCAGTATTTT. Translating it yields CSARDAGTSGAREDTQYF.

This clonotype has a count of ten or more. This rearrangement joins TRBV19 to TRBJ2-7; TRBD1 is a possible D gene (5 bases). Deletions cut 4 bases from V and 1 base from J, with 14 bases between. Germline V gene sequence: CDR1 LNHDA, CDR2 SQIVND (reference sequence). The CDR3 is 15 amino acids. The CDR3 here is CASSTPGHSSYEQYF. CDR3 nucleotide sequence: TGTGCCAGTAGTACTCCCGGACATTCATCCTACGAGCAGTACTTC. Supplemented by reference TRBV19 and TRBJ2-7, the full variable domain reads DGGITQSPKYLFRKEGQNVTLSCEQNLNHDAMYWYRQDPGQGLRLIYYSQIVNDFQKGDIAEGYSVSREKKESFPLTVTSAQKNPTAFYLCASSTPGHSSYEQYFGPGTRLTVT.

This chain joins TRBV5-5 and TRBJ2-1; D remains ambiguous. V was pared by 4 bases and J by 5 bases, with 13 bases between. Germline V gene data show CDR1 as SGHKS and CDR2 as YYEKEE (reference sequence). The CDR3 spans 14 residues. The CDR3 DNA sequence: TGTGCCAGCAGCGCTCCGCAAGCCGACAATGAGCAGTTCTTC. Encoded protein: CASSAPQADNEQFF.

This clonotype was counted between two and nine times. The chain joins TRBV7-6 to TRBJ2-1, with D hard to call. This CDR3 is 15 amino acids long. V was shortened by 6 bases and J by 0 bases, with 12 bases between the two germline ends. Germline loops: CDR1 SGHVS, CDR2 FNYEAQ. The DNA for the CDR3 is TGTGCCAGCAGACGGACGGAGAGCTCCTACAATGAGCAGTTCTTC. Translated, it gives CASRRTESSYNEQFF.

The gene calls are TRBV5-1 and TRBJ1-2, with 8 bases lining up with TRBD1. Per germline, CDR1 SGHRS and CDR2 YFSETQ. This CDR3 region has 13 residues. After removal of 4 bases from V and 6 bases from J, the junction contained 5 bases not matched to a gene. The CDR3 loop reads CASSKNRGDGYTF. The CDR3 nucleotides are TGCGCCAGCAGCAAGAACAGGGGGGATGGCTACACCTTC.

Only a few counts were recorded for this clonotype. The chain joins TRBV12-3 or TRBV12-4 to TRBJ1-1, with D perhaps TRBD1 (6 bases). Trimming removed 3 bases from V and 4 bases from J, with 12 bases in between. This CDR3 contains 14 residues. The CDR3, as DNA: TGTGCCAGCAGTTTCCGGGGGCCGGGCACTGAAGCTTTCTTT. Translating it yields CASSFRGPGTEAFF.

This chain links TRBV10-3 with TRBJ1-4; TRBD1 matches 7 bases. Germline V gene sequence: CDR1 ENHRY, CDR2 SYGVKD. The J segment lost 4 bases and the V segment lost 2 bases, leaving 1 base of the junction unmatched. The CDR3 is made up of 14 amino acids. In nucleotides, the CDR3 is TGTGCCATCAGTGAGGGGACAGATAATGAAAAACTGTTTTTT. This encodes CAISEGTDNEKLFF.

The chain links TRBV6-5 to TRBJ1-1; D not resolved. There are 13 residues in the CDR3. Germline CDR1 is MNHEY and CDR2 is SVGAGI. Deletions cut 0 bases from V and 5 bases from J, with 7 bases between. For the CDR3, the DNA is TGTGCCAGCAGTTACTCGGGGAGAACTGAAGCTTTCTTT. As protein: CASSYSGRTEAFF.

This clonotype was detected many times. The V and J genes are TRBV12-3 or TRBV12-4 and TRBJ2-1; D perhaps matches TRBD1 (5 bases). Trimming took off 1 base at V and 6 bases at J, with 10 bases between the two ends. The CDR3 sequence is 14 residues long. The CDR3 DNA reads as TGTGCCAGCAGTTTAGACAGGCAGCTCAATGAGCAGTTCTTC. Residues: CASSLDRQLNEQFF.

This clonotype was counted only a few times. The gene calls are TRBV12-3 or TRBV12-4 and TRBJ2-3, with D uncertain. V was pared by 3 bases and J by 6 bases, with 16 bases between. This CDR3 spans 15 amino acids. The CDR3 is CASSFGLLQGDTQYF. Written as DNA, the CDR3 is TGTGCCAGCAGTTTTGGGCTACTCCAAGGGGATACGCAGTATTTT.

This clonotype was counted only a few times. The V call is TRBV20-1, the J call TRBJ1-2; D is uncertain. V was clipped by 3 bases and J by 4 bases, with 9 bases between them. The CDR3 extends over 12 amino acids. CDR1 DFQATT and CDR2 SNEGSKA come from the germline V gene (reference sequence). The CDR3 loop reads CSASISSYGYTF. The CDR3 bases are TGCAGTGCTAGTATATCCTCCTATGGCTACACCTTC.

The chain employs TRBV29-1 and TRBJ2-7; D uncertain. The CDR3 covers 11 residues. Germline V gives CDR1 SQVTM, CDR2 ANQGSEA. Deletions cut 6 bases from V and 5 bases from J, with 11 bases between. CDR3 sequence: CSVGPGDEQYF. The CDR3 region has the DNA TGCAGCGTCGGACCAGGCGACGAGCAGTACTTC.

This clonotype was counted only a few times. This chain uses TRBV20-1 with TRBJ2-5, with 7 bases identical to TRBD1. This CDR3 has 14 amino acids. Germline loops: CDR1 DFQATT, CDR2 SNEGSKA (reference sequence). The J segment lost 5 bases and the V segment lost 6 bases, leaving 12 bases of the junction unmatched. The chain's CDR3 is CSARQGGRIETQYF. DNA of the CDR3: TGCAGTGCCCGGCAAGGGGGCCGCATTGAGACCCAGTACTTC.